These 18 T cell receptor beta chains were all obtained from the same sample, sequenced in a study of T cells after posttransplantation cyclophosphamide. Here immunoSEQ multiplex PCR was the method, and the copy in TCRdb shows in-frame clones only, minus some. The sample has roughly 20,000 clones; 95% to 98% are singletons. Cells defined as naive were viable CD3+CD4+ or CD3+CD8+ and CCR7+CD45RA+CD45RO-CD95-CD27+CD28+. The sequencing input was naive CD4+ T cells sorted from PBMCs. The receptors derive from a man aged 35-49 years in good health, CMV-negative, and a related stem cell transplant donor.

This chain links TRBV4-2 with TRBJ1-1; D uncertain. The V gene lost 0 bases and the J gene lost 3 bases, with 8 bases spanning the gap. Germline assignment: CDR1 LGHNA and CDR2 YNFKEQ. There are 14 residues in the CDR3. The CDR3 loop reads CASSQEGRDTEAFF. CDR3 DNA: TGTGCCAGCAGCCAAGAGGGGAGGGACACTGAAGCTTTCTTT.

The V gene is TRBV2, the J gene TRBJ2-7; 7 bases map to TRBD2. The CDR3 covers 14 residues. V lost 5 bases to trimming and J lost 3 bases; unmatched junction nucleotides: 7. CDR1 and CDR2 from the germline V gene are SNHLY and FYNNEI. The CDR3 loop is CASSTSAGYYEQYF. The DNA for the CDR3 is TGTGCCAGCAGTACTAGCGCTGGGTACTACGAGCAGTACTTC.

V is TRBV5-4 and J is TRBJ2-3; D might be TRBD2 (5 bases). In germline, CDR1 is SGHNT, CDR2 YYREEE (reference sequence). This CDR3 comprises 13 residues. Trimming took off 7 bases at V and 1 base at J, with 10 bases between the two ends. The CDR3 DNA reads TGTGCCAGCGCCCAAGCGGGCACAGATACGCAGTATTTT. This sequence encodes CASAQAGTDTQYF.

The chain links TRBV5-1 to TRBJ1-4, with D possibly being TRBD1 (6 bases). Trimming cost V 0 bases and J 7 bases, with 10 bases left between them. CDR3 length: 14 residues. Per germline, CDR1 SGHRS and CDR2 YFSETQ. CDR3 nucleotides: TGCGCCAGCAGCTTGGAAGGGGGAAGTGAAAAACTGTTTTTT. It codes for CASSLEGGSEKLFF.

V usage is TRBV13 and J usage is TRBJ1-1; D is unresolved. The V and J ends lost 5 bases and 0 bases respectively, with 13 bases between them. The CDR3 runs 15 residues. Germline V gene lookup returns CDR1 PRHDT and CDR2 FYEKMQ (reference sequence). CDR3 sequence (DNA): TGTGCCAGCAGCCCCTCCCTTACAGTGAACACTGAAGCTTTCTTT. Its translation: CASSPSLTVNTEAFF.

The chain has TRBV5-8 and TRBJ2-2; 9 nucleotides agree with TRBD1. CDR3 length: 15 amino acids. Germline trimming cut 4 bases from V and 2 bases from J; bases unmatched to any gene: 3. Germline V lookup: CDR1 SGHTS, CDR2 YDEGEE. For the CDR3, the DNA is TGTGCCAGCAGCCCACAGGGGGCAAACACCGGGGAGCTGTTTTTT. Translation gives CASSPQGANTGELFF.

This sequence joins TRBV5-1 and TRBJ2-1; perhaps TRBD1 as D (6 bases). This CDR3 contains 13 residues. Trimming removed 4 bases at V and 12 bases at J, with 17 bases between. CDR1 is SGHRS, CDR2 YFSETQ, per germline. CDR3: CASSHGQSWGQFF. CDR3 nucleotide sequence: TGCGCCAGCAGCCATGGACAGTCGTGGGGGCAGTTCTTC.

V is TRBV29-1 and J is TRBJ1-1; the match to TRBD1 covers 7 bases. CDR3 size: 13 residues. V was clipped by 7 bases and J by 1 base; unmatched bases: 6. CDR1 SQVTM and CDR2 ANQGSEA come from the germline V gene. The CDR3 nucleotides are TGCAGCGCATCGACAGGGAGGAACACTGAAGCTTTCTTT. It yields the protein CSASTGRNTEAFF.

The CDR3 reads CASTKRDRDYEQYF. The CDR3 DNA follows: TGTGCCAGCACCAAAAGGGACAGGGACTACGAGCAGTACTTC. The chain recombines TRBV6-5 with TRBJ2-7; 9 bases map to TRBD1. The CDR3 spans 14 residues. V lost 7 bases and J lost 3; bases outside the gene matches: 7. From germline, CDR1 is MNHEY and CDR2 SVGAGI.

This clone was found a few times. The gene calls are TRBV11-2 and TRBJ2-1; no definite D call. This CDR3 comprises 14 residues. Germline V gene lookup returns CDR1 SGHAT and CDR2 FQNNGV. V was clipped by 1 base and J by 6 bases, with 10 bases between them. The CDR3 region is CASSLGLPPNEQFF. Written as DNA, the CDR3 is TGTGCCAGCAGCTTAGGACTTCCCCCCAATGAGCAGTTCTTC.

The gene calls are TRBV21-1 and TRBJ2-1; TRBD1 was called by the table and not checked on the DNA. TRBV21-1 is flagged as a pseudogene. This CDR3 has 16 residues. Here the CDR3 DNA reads TGTGCCAGCAGCAAAGACCCCAGGGGTTGCCACAATGAGCAGTTCTTC. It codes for CASSKDPRGCHNEQFF.

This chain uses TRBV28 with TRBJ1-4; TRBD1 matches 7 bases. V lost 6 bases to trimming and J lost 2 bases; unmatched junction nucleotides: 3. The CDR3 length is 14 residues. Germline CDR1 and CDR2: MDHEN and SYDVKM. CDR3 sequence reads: CASSSQGTNEKLFF. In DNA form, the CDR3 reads TGTGCCAGCAGCTCACAGGGGACTAATGAAAAACTGTTTTTT.

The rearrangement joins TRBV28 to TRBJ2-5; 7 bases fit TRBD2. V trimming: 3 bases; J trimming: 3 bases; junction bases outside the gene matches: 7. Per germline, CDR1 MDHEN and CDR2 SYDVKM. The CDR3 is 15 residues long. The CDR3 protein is CASSFGGRREETQYF. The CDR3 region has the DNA TGTGCCAGCAGTTTCGGCGGGAGAAGGGAAGAGACCCAGTACTTC.

CDR3 in amino acids: CASSLTGYEQYF. In DNA form, the CDR3 reads TGTGCCAGCAGCTTGACAGGGTACGAGCAGTACTTC. The J gene is TRBJ2-7, the V gene TRBV7-9, with 7 bases matching TRBD1. Germline assignment: CDR1 SEHNR and CDR2 FQNEAQ (reference sequence). The CDR3 is made up of 12 amino acids. J was trimmed by 4 bases and V by 3 bases; bases with no gene match: 0.

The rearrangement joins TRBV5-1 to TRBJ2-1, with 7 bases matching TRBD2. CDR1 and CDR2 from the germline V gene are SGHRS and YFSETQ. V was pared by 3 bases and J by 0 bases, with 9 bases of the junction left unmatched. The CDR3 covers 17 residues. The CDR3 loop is CASSSSGITSSYNEQFF. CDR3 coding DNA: TGCGCCAGCAGCTCCAGCGGGATTACTAGCTCCTACAATGAGCAGTTCTTC.

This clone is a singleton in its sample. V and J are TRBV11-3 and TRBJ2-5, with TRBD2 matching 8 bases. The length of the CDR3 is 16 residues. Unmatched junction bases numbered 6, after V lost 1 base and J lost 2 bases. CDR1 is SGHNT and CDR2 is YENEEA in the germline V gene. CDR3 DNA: TGTGCCAGCAGCTTAGGCAGGGCTAGCGGGCAAGAGACCCAGTACTTC. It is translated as CASSLGRASGQETQYF.

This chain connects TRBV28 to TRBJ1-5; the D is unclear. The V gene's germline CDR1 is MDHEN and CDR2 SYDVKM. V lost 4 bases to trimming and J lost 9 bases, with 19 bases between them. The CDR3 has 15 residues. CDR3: CASSSAPTGVGPQHF. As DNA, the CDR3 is TGTGCCAGCAGTTCCGCCCCGACTGGCGTTGGGCCCCAGCATTTT.

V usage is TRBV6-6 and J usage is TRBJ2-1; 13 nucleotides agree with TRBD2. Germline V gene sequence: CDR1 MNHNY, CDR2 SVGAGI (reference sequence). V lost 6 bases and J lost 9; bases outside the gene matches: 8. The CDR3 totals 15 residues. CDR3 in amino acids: CASSTLAGGPSEQFF. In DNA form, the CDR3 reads TGTGCCAGCAGCACACTAGCGGGAGGGCCCAGTGAGCAGTTCTTC.